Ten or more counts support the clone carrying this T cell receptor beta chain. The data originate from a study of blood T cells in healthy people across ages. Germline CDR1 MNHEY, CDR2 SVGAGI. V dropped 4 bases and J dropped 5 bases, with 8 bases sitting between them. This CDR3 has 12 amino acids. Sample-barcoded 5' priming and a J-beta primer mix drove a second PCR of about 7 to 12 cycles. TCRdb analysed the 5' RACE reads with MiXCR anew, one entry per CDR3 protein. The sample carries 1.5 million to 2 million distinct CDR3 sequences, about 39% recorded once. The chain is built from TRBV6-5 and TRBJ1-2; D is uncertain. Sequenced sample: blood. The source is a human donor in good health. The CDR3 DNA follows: TGTGCCAGCAGTTCACCTGGGTATGGCTACACCTTC. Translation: CASSSPGYGYTF.